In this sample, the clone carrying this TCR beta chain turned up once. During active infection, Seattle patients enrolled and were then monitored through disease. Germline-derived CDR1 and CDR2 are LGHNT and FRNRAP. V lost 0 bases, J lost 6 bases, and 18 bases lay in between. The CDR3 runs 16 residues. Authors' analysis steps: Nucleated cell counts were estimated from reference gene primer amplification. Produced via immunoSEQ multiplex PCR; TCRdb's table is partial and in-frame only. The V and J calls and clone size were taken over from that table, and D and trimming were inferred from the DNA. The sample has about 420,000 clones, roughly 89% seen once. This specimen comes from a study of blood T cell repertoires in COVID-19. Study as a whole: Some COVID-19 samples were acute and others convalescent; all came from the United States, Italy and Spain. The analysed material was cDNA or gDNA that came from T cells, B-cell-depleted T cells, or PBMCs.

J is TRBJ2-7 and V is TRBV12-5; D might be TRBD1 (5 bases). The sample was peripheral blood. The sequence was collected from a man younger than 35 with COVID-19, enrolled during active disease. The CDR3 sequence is CASGLVTGTPFPEQYF. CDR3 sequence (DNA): TGTGCTAGTGGTTTGGTAACAGGAACCCCTTTCCCCGAGCAGTACTTC. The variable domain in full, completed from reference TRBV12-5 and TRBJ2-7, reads DARVTQTPRHKVTEMGQEVTMRCQPILGHNTVFWYRQTMMQGLELLAYFRNRAPLDDSGMPKDRFSAEMPDATLATLKIQPSEPRDSAVYFCASGLVTGTPFPEQYFGPGTRLTVT.